This T cell receptor (beta chain) was captured in a study of blood T cell repertoires in COVID-19. Germline values: CDR1 LNHDA, CDR2 SQIVND (reference sequence). The CDR3 runs to 14 residues. V was cut by 7 bases and J by 2 bases, with 14 bases left in between. The table came from immunoSEQ multiplex PCR; TCRdb's copy has only in-frame clones and leaves some out. There are fewer than 300,000 clones in the sample; 83% occur only once, and around 2.6% lies in the top ten. The receptor was derived from a woman between 65 and 79 years old with active or convalescent COVID-19. Specimen: peripheral blood. The chain joins TRBV19 to TRBJ1-2; TRBD1 is a possible D gene (6 bases). This chain's CDR3 is CASNRGGFNYGYTF. The CDR3 nucleotides are TGTGCCAGTAACCGAGGGGGTTTCAACTATGGCTACACCTTC.